By share, the clone carrying this TCR beta chain ranks as medium-sized. What it recognizes is unknown. Amplification of TCR beta used genomic DNA extracted from peripheral blood. This entry belongs to a study of T cell repertoires in aging, cancer and after chemotherapy. Whole-study context: Repeat sampling of healthy donors over several months to years showed clear clonal overlap. About 9 million TCR reads were in the whole dataset. Study-wide results and limits: Untreated cancer patients had significantly lower blood TCR diversity than age-matched healthy donors. Median generation probability rose over the chemotherapy interval in each cancer cohort, suggesting rebound thymic output.

Germline trimming cut 6 bases from V and 4 bases from J; bases unmatched to any gene: 1. This CDR3 comprises 13 residues. Multiplex touch-down PCR with TRB-A/B primers amplified rearranged V-D-J TRB sequences. TCRdb reprocessed the multiplex PCR reads with MiXCR, giving one entry per CDR3 protein. The table lists around 13,000 distinct CDR3 sequences, roughly 35% of them singletons. The sequence was collected from a human donor in good health. The donor label of this sample is uncertain. The J gene is TRBJ1-5, the V gene TRBV12-3 or TRBV12-4, with 9 bases identical to TRBD1. Sequencing was done on a sample of blood. This chain's CDR3 is CASRGTGNQPQHF. CDR3 coding DNA: TGTGCCAGCAGGGGGACAGGGAATCAGCCCCAGCATTTT.